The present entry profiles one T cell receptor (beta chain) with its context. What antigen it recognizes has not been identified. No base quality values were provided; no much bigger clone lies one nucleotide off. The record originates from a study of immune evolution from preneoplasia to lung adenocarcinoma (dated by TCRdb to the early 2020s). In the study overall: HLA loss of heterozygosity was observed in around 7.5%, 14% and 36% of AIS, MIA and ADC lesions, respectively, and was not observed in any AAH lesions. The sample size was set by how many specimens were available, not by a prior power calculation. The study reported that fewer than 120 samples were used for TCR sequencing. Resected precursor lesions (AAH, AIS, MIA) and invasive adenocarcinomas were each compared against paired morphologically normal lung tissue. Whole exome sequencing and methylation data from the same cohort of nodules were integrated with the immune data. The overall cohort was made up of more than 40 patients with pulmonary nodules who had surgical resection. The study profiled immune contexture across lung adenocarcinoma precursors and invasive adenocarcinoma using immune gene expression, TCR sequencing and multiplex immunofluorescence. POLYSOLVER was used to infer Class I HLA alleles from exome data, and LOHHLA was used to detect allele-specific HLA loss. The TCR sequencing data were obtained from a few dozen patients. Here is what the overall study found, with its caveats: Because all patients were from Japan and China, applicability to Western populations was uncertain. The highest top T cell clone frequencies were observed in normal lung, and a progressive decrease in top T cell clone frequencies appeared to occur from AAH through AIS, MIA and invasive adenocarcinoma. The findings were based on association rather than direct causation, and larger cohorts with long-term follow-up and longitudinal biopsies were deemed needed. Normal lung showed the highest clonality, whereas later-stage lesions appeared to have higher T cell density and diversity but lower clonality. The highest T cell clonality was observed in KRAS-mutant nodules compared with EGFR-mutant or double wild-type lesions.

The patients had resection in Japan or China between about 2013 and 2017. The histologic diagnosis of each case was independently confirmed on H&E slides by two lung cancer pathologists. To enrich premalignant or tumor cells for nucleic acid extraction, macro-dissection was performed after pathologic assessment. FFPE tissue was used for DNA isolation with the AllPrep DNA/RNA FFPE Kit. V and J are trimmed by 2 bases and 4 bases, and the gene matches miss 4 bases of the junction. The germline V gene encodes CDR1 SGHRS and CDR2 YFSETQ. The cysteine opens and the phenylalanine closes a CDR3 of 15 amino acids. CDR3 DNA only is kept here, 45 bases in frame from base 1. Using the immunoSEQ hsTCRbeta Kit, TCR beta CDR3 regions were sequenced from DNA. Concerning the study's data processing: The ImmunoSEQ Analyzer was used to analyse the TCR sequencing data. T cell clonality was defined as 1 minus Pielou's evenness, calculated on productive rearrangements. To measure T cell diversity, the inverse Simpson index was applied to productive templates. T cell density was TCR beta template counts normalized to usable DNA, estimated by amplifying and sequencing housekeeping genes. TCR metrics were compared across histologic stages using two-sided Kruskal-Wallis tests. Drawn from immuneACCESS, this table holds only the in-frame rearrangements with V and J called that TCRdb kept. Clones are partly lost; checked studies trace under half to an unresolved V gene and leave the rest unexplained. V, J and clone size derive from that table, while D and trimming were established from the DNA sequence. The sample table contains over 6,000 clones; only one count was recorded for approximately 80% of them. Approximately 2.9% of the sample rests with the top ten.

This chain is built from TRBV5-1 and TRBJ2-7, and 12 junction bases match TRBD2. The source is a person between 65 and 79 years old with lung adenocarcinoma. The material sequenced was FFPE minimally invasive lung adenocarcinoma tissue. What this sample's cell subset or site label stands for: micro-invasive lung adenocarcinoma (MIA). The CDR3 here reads CASSLAGTSGYEQYF. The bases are TGCGCCAGCAGCTTAGCCGGGACTAGCGGGTACGAGCAGTACTTC.